This TCR beta chain is drawn from a study of blood T cell repertoires in COVID-19. As for the study in general: There were acute and convalescent COVID-19 samples, and they came from the United States, Italy and Spain. PBMCs, B-cell-depleted T cells, or T cells provided the cDNA or gDNA that made up the material.

In the source study's methods: The authors estimated nucleated cell counts from reference gene primer amplification. Some clones are missing from TCRdb's copy, which holds only in-frame ones; the method was immunoSEQ multiplex PCR. V, J and clone size reflect that table, while D and trimming were determined from the DNA. The table lists roughly 320,000 clones, roughly 85% of them singletons, with about 7% in the top ten. This CDR3 has 14 residues. V was clipped by 5 bases and J by 8 bases; unmatched bases: 11. The germline gives CDR1 SEHNR, CDR2 FQNEAQ (reference sequence). This sequence originates from a human donor in a cohort sampled during active COVID-19. This chain connects TRBV7-9 to TRBJ1-2; 7 bases are a match to TRBD1. The sequenced sample consisted of peripheral blood. CDR3 in amino acids: CASSPIDRVVGYTF. In DNA form, the CDR3 reads TGTGCCAGCAGCCCTATCGACAGGGTTGTAGGCTACACCTTC.